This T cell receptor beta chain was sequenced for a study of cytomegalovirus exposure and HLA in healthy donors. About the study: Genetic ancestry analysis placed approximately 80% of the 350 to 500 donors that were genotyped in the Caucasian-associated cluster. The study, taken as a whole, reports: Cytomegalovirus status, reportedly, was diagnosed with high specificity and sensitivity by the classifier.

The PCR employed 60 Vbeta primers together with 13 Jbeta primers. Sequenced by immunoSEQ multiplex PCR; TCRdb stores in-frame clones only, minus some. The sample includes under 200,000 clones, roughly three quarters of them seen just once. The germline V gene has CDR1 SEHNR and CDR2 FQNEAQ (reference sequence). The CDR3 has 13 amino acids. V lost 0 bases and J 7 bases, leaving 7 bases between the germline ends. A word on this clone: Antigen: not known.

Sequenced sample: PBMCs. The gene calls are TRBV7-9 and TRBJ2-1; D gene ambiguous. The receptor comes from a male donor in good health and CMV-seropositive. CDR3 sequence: CASSLARANEQFF. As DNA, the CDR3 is TGTGCCAGCAGCTTAGCTAGAGCTAATGAGCAGTTCTTC. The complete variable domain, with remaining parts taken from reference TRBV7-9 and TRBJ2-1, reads DTGVSQNPRHKITKRGQNVTFRCDPISEHNRLYWYRQTLGQGPEFLTYFQNEAQLEKSRLLSDRFSAERPKGSFSTLEIQRTEQGDSAMYLCASSLARANEQFFGPGTRLTVL.